A selection of T cell receptor beta chains follows, all from one sample in a study of CD4 T cells in relation to SARS-CoV-2 and coronaviruses. The method was immunoSEQ multiplex PCR; TCRdb's version includes in-frame clones alone and lacks a portion of them. The table lists some 21,000 clones, just under 75% of them singletons, with 12% in the top ten. Their recognized antigens are unknown. The sequenced sample consisted of CD4+ T cells from PBMCs, cultured in vitro. The receptors were gathered from a human donor in good health. Both conserved end residues are part of each CDR3. D genes are given only for firm matches.

TRBD1 | TRBV27 | CASSLGQGYNSPLHF
. | TRBV7-8 | CASSSTDEKLFF
TRBD2 | TRBV7-9 | CASSLEGLAAYEQYF
. | TRBV5-1 | CASSETLETQYF
. | TRBV3-1/TRBV3-2 | CASSQGPNYGYTF
. | TRBV7-2 | CASSLASVHLNQPQHF
. | TRBV19 | CASSRFLAGQSSSYNEQFF
. | TRBV6-5 | CASSARGNRDTEAFF
TRBD2 | TRBV5-6 | CASSLLLAGGRSYNEQFF
. | TRBV3-1/TRBV3-2 | CASSWLRGEKLFF
. | TRBV5-5 | CASSLLVGQMNTEAFF
. | TRBV28 | CASSLHSSGNTIYF
. | TRBV24-1 | CATSDAGLIPYNEQFF
. | TRBV7-3 | CASSLSSSDNNEQFF
. | TRBV3-1/TRBV3-2 | CASSQALGPRETQYF
. | TRBV5-1 | CASSEDRADPSTETQYF
. | TRBV20-1 | CSARDFSGYTF
. | TRBV7-8 | CASSLGLSGRGGTDTQYF
. | TRBV6-5 | CASSVTANTGELFF
. | TRBV11-2 | CASSLTGNTEAFF
. | TRBV5-4 | CASSLDIVLNTEAFF
. | TRBV24-1 | CATSAPNQPQHF
TRBD2 | TRBV11-2 | CASSLLVAGEDTQYF
. | TRBV30 | CAWSVTGVLGNTEAFF
. | TRBV11-1 | CASSQDRVSPLHF
. | TRBV6-6 | CASSYEGSAGNTIYF
. | TRBV28 | CASSFSFLSNQPQHF
. | TRBV2 | CASSVSRGGYTF
TRBD1 | TRBV15 | CATSEGQGFDYGYTF
TRBD2 | TRBV10-3 | CAISGTSGNAYNEQFF
TRBD2 | TRBV2 | CASSQGLAVYEQYF
. | TRBV4-1 | CASSPRETWPYNEQFF
. | TRBV6-5 | CASEIPVETQYF
TRBD2 | TRBV5-1 | CASSPGPTSGSSYEQYF
TRBD2 | TRBV5-6 | CASTKGWEGSYNEQFF
. | TRBV18 | CASSPGWQGGNTIYF
TRBD2 | TRBV9 | CASSVEGLAGGSDTQYF